The 25 T cell receptor beta chains listed next were all sequenced from one sample in a study of shared T cell receptors in the human thymus. The protocol was immunoSEQ multiplex PCR, while the TCRdb copy is restricted to in-frame clones and leaves out a portion. The sample lists hundreds of thousands of clones, 75% to 85% occurring once. These data are also associated with another study on human thymus T cells.

Sequencing was carried out using thymocytes. These TCRs come from a boy under two years old with a congenital heart defect.

This chain connects TRBV5-1 to TRBJ2-1; 7 bases map to TRBD1. The CDR3 sequence is 14 residues long. The V gene's germline CDR1 is SGHRS and CDR2 YFSETQ. Losses at the gene ends were 4 bases for V and 8 bases for J; bases not matched to a gene: 9. For the CDR3, the DNA is TGCGCCAGCAGCCCGACAGGGATCCGATATGAGCAGTTCTTC. Encoded protein: CASSPTGIRYEQFF.

The chain joins TRBV4-3 to TRBJ1-1, with D tentatively TRBD1 (6 bases). Germline V lookup: CDR1 LGHNA, CDR2 YSLEER. This CDR3 has 15 residues. Trimming removed 6 bases at V and 5 bases at J, with 19 bases between. In nucleotides, the CDR3 is TGCGCCAGCAGACGAGTACAGGGAAAACGGACTGAAGCTTTCTTT. This encodes CASRRVQGKRTEAFF.

This clone was seen more than once but under ten times. The chain carries TRBV4-1 and TRBJ2-7; 7 bases map to TRBD2. V lost 0 bases to trimming and J lost 7 bases; unmatched junction nucleotides: 18. Looked up from germline, CDR1 is MGHRA and CDR2 is YSYEKL. This CDR3 comprises 18 residues. CDR3 region: CASSQEFWEERGGREQYF. CDR3 in DNA: TGCGCCAGCAGCCAAGAATTTTGGGAGGAGCGGGGAGGGCGGGAGCAGTACTTC.

The chain carries TRBV29-1 and TRBJ2-7, with 12 positions matching TRBD1. There are 14 residues in the CDR3. Germline V lookup: CDR1 SQVTM, CDR2 ANQGSEA. Losses at the gene ends were 4 bases for V and 5 bases for J; bases not matched to a gene: 6. The CDR3 spells CSVGMGQGADEQYF. The CDR3 nucleotides are TGCAGCGTTGGGATGGGACAGGGGGCCGACGAGCAGTACTTC.

The genes are TRBV2 and TRBJ2-5; 10 positions agree with TRBD2. The DNA matches TRBJ2-7 better at its end, which makes the J call doubtful. This CDR3 comprises 15 residues. Per germline, CDR1 SNHLY and CDR2 FYNNEI. Here the CDR3 DNA reads TGTGCCAGCAGTGACCCAGCGGGAGGGGGCGACGAGCAGTACTTC. Its protein product is CASSDPAGGGDEQYF.

This clone has only a few counts. The chain employs TRBV4-2 and TRBJ2-7; 7 bases agree with TRBD2. V lost 0 bases and J lost 6; bases outside the gene matches: 11. This CDR3 contains 16 residues. Germline V gene lookup returns CDR1 LGHNA and CDR2 YNFKEQ. The CDR3 nucleotides read TGTGCCAGCAGCCAAGATGGGCTAGCGGCGGGCGGCGAGCAGTACTTC. This translates into CASSQDGLAAGGEQYF.

The rearrangement joins TRBV6-1 to TRBJ1-1; a possible D gene is TRBD1 (5 bases). The CDR3 runs 15 residues. CDR1 MNHNS and CDR2 SASEGT come from the germline V gene. V lost 2 bases and J lost 10, with 20 bases in between. CDR3 loop: CASSETSGAGLRAFF. The CDR3 DNA follows: TGTGCCAGCAGTGAAACCTCTGGGGCGGGGTTGAGAGCTTTCTTT.

This chain connects TRBV5-1 to TRBJ2-3; TRBD2 is a possible D gene (5 bases). Trimming took 0 bases from V and 2 from J, leaving 16 bases between them. The CDR3 sequence is 17 residues long. The germline CDR1 and CDR2 sequences are SGHRS and YFSETQ. CDR3 nucleotide sequence: TGCGCCAGCAGCTTGGTCGTGCCCCTCGGGAACACAGATACGCAGTATTTT. Protein sequence: CASSLVVPLGNTDTQYF.

This chain's CDR3 is CASSAKLRTSGQYEQYF. CDR3 DNA sequence: TGTGCCAGCAGTGCGAAATTGAGGACTAGCGGGCAGTACGAGCAGTACTTC. V and J are TRBV2 and TRBJ2-7; 11 nucleotides agree with TRBD2. The CDR3 spans 17 residues. Germline assignment: CDR1 SNHLY and CDR2 FYNNEI. V shed 4 bases, J shed 4 bases, and the junction held 12 bases outside the gene matches.

This chain links TRBV2 with TRBJ1-2; unclear D gene. The V end lost 6 bases, the J end lost 4 bases, and 21 bases lay between the germline ends. The germline gives CDR1 SNHLY, CDR2 FYNNEI. This CDR3 has 16 amino acids. The CDR3 DNA reads as TGTGCCAGCAGGATTGGACTTTCAGGTACTCCCTATGGCTACACCTTC. It codes for CASRIGLSGTPYGYTF.

With respect to this clone: At one of its ends the junction is not consistent with the germline gene, which may arise from a read error. The V gene is TRBV28, the J gene TRBJ2-7; perhaps TRBD2 as D (7 bases). The CDR3 sequence is 14 residues long. Looked up from germline, CDR1 is MDHEN and CDR2 is SYDVKM. The CDR3 region is CASSSAGGPGPGHF. CDR3 DNA: TGTGCCAGCAGTTCGGCCGGGGGGCCAGGTCCAGGCCACTTC.

The CDR3 region is CASSEDPPKGDEQFF. DNA for the CDR3: TGTGCCAGCAGTGAAGATCCACCTAAGGGAGATGAGCAGTTCTTC. The chain is built from TRBV6-1 and TRBJ2-1; a weak D match, TRBD2 (5 bases). V lost 1 base and J 8 bases, leaving 15 bases between the germline ends. The CDR3 spans 15 residues. In germline, CDR1 is MNHNS, CDR2 SASEGT.

The chain uses TRBV19 and TRBJ1-5; 10 bases match TRBD1. The CDR3 contains 17 residues. V lost 5 bases, J lost 1 base, and 8 bases stayed unmatched. From germline, CDR1 is LNHDA and CDR2 SQIVND (reference sequence). This chain's CDR3 is CASSPQTGGFSNQPQHF. In DNA form, the CDR3 reads TGTGCCAGTAGTCCCCAGACAGGGGGCTTCAGCAATCAGCCCCAGCATTTT.

This clone was seen just once. The V gene is TRBV29-1, the J gene TRBJ2-3; 10 nucleotides match TRBD2. This CDR3 spans 15 amino acids. V shed 3 bases, J shed 1 base, and the junction held 4 bases outside the gene matches. CDR1 is SQVTM, CDR2 ANQGSEA, per germline. The DNA for the CDR3 is TGCAGCGTTGATGCTAGCGGGAGCGGCACAGATACGCAGTATTTT. Its protein is CSVDASGSGTDTQYF.

This clone was counted a single time. V gene TRBV5-6 combines with J gene TRBJ2-7, with D tentatively TRBD2 (6 bases). The germline V and J ends were trimmed by 5 bases and 1 base, with 22 bases remaining between them. This CDR3 comprises 17 residues. Germline-derived CDR1 and CDR2 are SGHDT and YYEEEE. DNA of the CDR3: TGTGCCAGCAGTCCTGACCCTGGCGCACGGGGGTCCTACGAGCAGTACTTC. Its protein is CASSPDPGARGSYEQYF.

The chain uses TRBV7-2 and TRBJ1-1; TRBD1 is a possible D gene (6 bases). V was shortened by 1 base and J by 11 bases, with 14 bases between the two germline ends. Germline assignment: CDR1 SGHTA and CDR2 FQGNSA. The CDR3 loop spans 13 amino acids. The CDR3, as DNA: TGTGCCAGCAGCTTAGGAGGGGGGGTAACTGCTTTCTTT. Its protein is CASSLGGGVTAFF.

J is TRBJ1-2 and V is TRBV5-6; maybe TRBD1 (5 bases). V was clipped by 2 bases and J by 7 bases, with 12 bases between them. This CDR3 region has 13 residues. The germline CDR1 and CDR2 sequences are SGHDT and YYEEEE. In DNA form, the CDR3 reads TGTGCCAGCAGCTTATTCGACAGAGGTGGCTACACCTTC. The encoded protein is CASSLFDRGGYTF.

The CDR3 DNA reads TGCGCCAGCAGCTCCCCGGAGGGAAAGAGCTACAATGAGCAGTTCTTC. Translation gives CASSSPEGKSYNEQFF. The J gene is TRBJ2-1, the V gene TRBV5-1, with a weak D call TRBD2 (6 bases). The ends were cut back, 3 bases at V and 3 bases at J, with 16 bases in the middle. The CDR3 spans 16 residues. Germline CDR1 SGHRS, CDR2 YFSETQ.

The chain joins TRBV5-5 to TRBJ2-7; 10 bases are a match to TRBD1. The V gene's germline CDR1 is SGHKS and CDR2 YYEKEE (reference sequence). This CDR3 comprises 13 residues. V lost 7 bases to trimming and J lost 3 bases; unmatched junction nucleotides: 4. CDR3 sequence reads: CASHRDRGYEQYF. The CDR3 DNA follows: TGTGCCAGCCACCGGGACAGGGGCTACGAGCAGTACTTC.

The chain is built from TRBV5-4 and TRBJ1-1; D gene uncertain. Trimming removed 1 base at V and 6 bases at J, with 10 bases between. This CDR3 contains 13 residues. Germline assignment: CDR1 SGHNT and CDR2 YYREEE (reference sequence). CDR3 nucleotides: TGTGCCAGCAGCTTGAAACATCCCCCTGAAGCTTTCTTT. It translates to CASSLKHPPEAFF.

The rearrangement joins TRBV5-4 to TRBJ1-1; maybe TRBD1 (5 bases). The CDR3 is 15 residues long. The V gene lost 0 bases and the J gene lost 2 bases, with 11 bases spanning the gap. Germline CDR1 SGHNT, CDR2 YYREEE (reference sequence). CDR3 amino acids: CASSLGQRGNTEAFF. CDR3 coding DNA: TGTGCCAGCAGCTTGGGACAAAGGGGAAACACTGAAGCTTTCTTT.

The rearrangement uses TRBV11-2 and TRBJ2-7; 7 bases fit TRBD2. Germline lookup yields CDR1 SGHAT and CDR2 FQNNGV. The CDR3 totals 15 residues. The junction had 11 bases not matched to a gene; V was cut back by 6 bases and J by 3 bases. CDR3 coding DNA: TGTGCCAGCAGACCACGGGGAGGGAGACTCTACGAGCAGTACTTC. Amino acid sequence: CASRPRGGRLYEQYF.

This clone has just one count. The chain has TRBV5-6 and TRBJ1-5; weak D call: TRBD1 (6 bases). Looked up from germline, CDR1 is SGHDT and CDR2 is YYEEEE. V lost 4 bases to trimming and J lost 1 base, with 15 bases between them. CDR3 size: 16 residues. The CDR3 spells CASSPQQGESNQPQHF. The CDR3 DNA follows: TGTGCCAGCAGCCCACAACAGGGCGAGAGCAATCAGCCCCAGCATTTT.

CDR3 nucleotides: TGTGCCAGCAGTGAACTCGACTGGGCGAACACCGGGGAGCTGTTTTTT. It yields the protein CASSELDWANTGELFF. V gene TRBV2 combines with J gene TRBJ2-2, with D uncertain. Germline CDR1 and CDR2: SNHLY and FYNNEI. V was shortened by 2 bases and J by 0 bases, with 10 bases between the two germline ends. The CDR3 totals 16 residues.

The chain employs TRBV12-5 and TRBJ2-1; D may be TRBD1 (6 bases). The CDR3 contains 18 residues. From germline, CDR1 is LGHNT and CDR2 FRNRAP. V dropped 0 bases and J dropped 2 bases, with 17 bases sitting between them. The CDR3 loop is CASGLVLTPGTTYNEQFF. DNA of the CDR3: TGTGCTAGTGGTTTGGTCCTTACCCCAGGGACAACCTACAATGAGCAGTTCTTC.